This TCR beta chain was recovered during a study of shared clonotypes between healthy human individuals. Study-wide points: Relative to clonotypes present in all four donors, those not shared had lower generation probabilities. Roughly 5% of naive CD4 clonotypes were common to a few donors.

The CDR3 has 14 amino acids. Germline assignment: CDR1 LNHDA and CDR2 SQIVND (reference sequence). V gave up 2 bases and J gave up 0 bases, with 8 bases separating them. Around 220 ng DNA, about 30,000 T cell genomes, went into each sorted-subset replicate PCR. The table came from immunoSEQ multiplex PCR; TCRdb's copy has only in-frame clones and leaves some out. The table shows roughly 700,000 clones, with roughly 70% occurring only once. Turning to this clone: What it recognizes is unknown.

Participating donors were healthy, HIV-negative adults free of recent acute infections or vaccinations. The J gene is TRBJ2-7, the V gene TRBV19; D is unresolved. The source material was memory CD4+ T cells sorted from blood. As for subset: CD45RA-negative fraction. The source is a woman aged 25 to 39 in good health. As DNA, the CDR3 is TGTGCCAGTAGTATACTCTGGGGCTCCTACGAGCAGTACTTC. This encodes CASSILWGSYEQYF.